Listed below are T cell receptor beta chains from one sample, sequenced in a study of T-cell memory formation after mild COVID-19. TCRdb called the 5' RACE reads again in MiXCR, with one record for every CDR3 protein. Among 180,000 or so distinct CDR3 sequences listed, approximately 10% were seen once. Specimen: PBMCs or a T cell subset sorted from them (not recorded which). The source of these receptors is a man younger than 30 who had mild COVID-19 (a few samples of this study predate the infection). Cell type and time point are not known. Each CDR3 is given with its conserved first and last residue. The order of the fields is J gene, clone size, D gene, V gene, CDR3 protein, CDR3 DNA. D genes are given only for firm matches. Clone sizes are given selectively: once, few, many, or a class where the clone is expanded.

j_gene: TRBJ2-1
abundance: few
d_gene: -
v_gene: TRBV7-7
CDR3aa: CASSLGSGGEGEQFF
CDR3nt: TGTGCCAGCAGCTTAGGGTCGGGGGGCGAGGGTGAGCAGTTCTTC

j_gene: TRBJ2-3
abundance: many
d_gene: TRBD1
v_gene: TRBV12-3/TRBV12-4
CDR3aa: CASALDRGHTQYF
CDR3nt: TGTGCCAGCGCCCTGGACAGGGGACATACGCAGTATTTT

j_gene: TRBJ2-5
abundance: few
d_gene: TRBD1
v_gene: TRBV28
CDR3aa: CASSPGQTQETQYF
CDR3nt: TGTGCCAGCAGCCCGGGACAGACGCAAGAGACCCAGTACTTC

j_gene: TRBJ1-1
abundance: -
d_gene: -
v_gene: TRBV6-5
CDR3aa: CASSYSRHKVFF
CDR3nt: TGTGCCAGCAGTTACTCCCGCCATAAGGTTTTCTTT

j_gene: TRBJ1-4
abundance: many
d_gene: -
v_gene: TRBV12-3/TRBV12-4
CDR3aa: CASSFSAANEKLFF
CDR3nt: TGTGCCAGCAGTTTCTCCGCGGCTAATGAAAAACTGTTTTTT

j_gene: TRBJ1-1
abundance: many
d_gene: -
v_gene: TRBV7-2
CDR3aa: CASSYGMNTEAFF
CDR3nt: TGTGCCAGCAGCTACGGCATGAACACTGAAGCTTTCTTT

j_gene: TRBJ1-1
abundance: -
d_gene: TRBD1
v_gene: TRBV6-6
CDR3aa: CASSYRTGLPTEAFF
CDR3nt: TGTGCCAGCAGTTACCGGACAGGGCTCCCCACTGAAGCTTTCTTT

j_gene: TRBJ2-4
abundance: few
d_gene: TRBD2
v_gene: TRBV20-1
CDR3aa: CSAAAAASGDKNIQYF
CDR3nt: TGCAGTGCAGCGGCGGCGGCTAGCGGGGACAAAAACATTCAGTACTTC

j_gene: TRBJ2-7
abundance: few
d_gene: -
v_gene: TRBV15
CDR3aa: CATSRGSEFVEQYF
CDR3nt: TGTGCCACCAGCAGAGGGTCAGAGTTTGTAGAGCAGTACTTC

j_gene: TRBJ2-5
abundance: -
d_gene: -
v_gene: TRBV10-2
CDR3aa: CASSEHDRLRETQYF
CDR3nt: TGCGCCAGCAGTGAGCATGATAGGCTTCGGGAGACCCAGTACTTC

j_gene: TRBJ1-1
abundance: -
d_gene: -
v_gene: TRBV7-9
CDR3aa: CASTSMGEAFF
CDR3nt: TGTGCCAGCACCTCGATGGGTGAAGCTTTCTTT

j_gene: TRBJ2-3
abundance: few
d_gene: -
v_gene: TRBV28
CDR3aa: CASGLNRAVRTDTQYF
CDR3nt: TGTGCCAGCGGCCTAAACAGGGCCGTACGGACAGATACGCAGTATTTT

j_gene: TRBJ1-3
abundance: -
d_gene: -
v_gene: TRBV5-1
CDR3aa: CASSPGLYSGNTIYF
CDR3nt: TGCGCCAGCAGCCCCGGACTCTACTCTGGAAACACCATATATTTT

j_gene: TRBJ1-1
abundance: few
d_gene: -
v_gene: TRBV2
CDR3aa: CASKSSVATMNTEAFF
CDR3nt: TGTGCCAGCAAGAGTAGCGTGGCCACAATGAACACTGAAGCTTTCTTT

j_gene: TRBJ2-4
abundance: -
d_gene: TRBD2
v_gene: TRBV19
CDR3aa: CASSNQIRGVDKNIQYF
CDR3nt: TGTGCCAGTAGTAACCAGATCCGGGGGGTTGACAAAAACATTCAGTACTTC

j_gene: TRBJ2-1
abundance: -
d_gene: TRBD1
v_gene: TRBV4-2
CDR3aa: CASSQDVGTGGHEQFF
CDR3nt: TGTGCCAGCAGCCAAGATGTAGGGACAGGGGGGCATGAGCAGTTCTTC

j_gene: TRBJ2-7
abundance: -
d_gene: -
v_gene: TRBV12-3/TRBV12-4
CDR3aa: CASSFLRSGEQYF
CDR3nt: TGTGCCAGCAGTTTCCTCAGATCGGGCGAGCAGTACTTC

j_gene: TRBJ1-1
abundance: few
d_gene: TRBD1
v_gene: TRBV7-3
CDR3aa: CASSTGQGATTEAFF
CDR3nt: TGTGCCAGCAGCACCGGACAGGGGGCGACCACTGAAGCTTTCTTT

j_gene: TRBJ2-1
abundance: few
d_gene: -
v_gene: TRBV7-2
CDR3aa: CASRHGGLEHNEQFF
CDR3nt: TGTGCCAGCAGACATGGAGGGCTAGAGCACAATGAGCAGTTCTTC

j_gene: TRBJ2-5
abundance: many
d_gene: TRBD1
v_gene: TRBV4-2
CDR3aa: CASSQDRDSQETQYF
CDR3nt: TGTGCCAGCAGCCAGGACAGGGACAGCCAAGAGACCCAGTACTTC

j_gene: TRBJ2-1
abundance: few
d_gene: -
v_gene: TRBV20-1
CDR3aa: CSATGMTHNEQFF
CDR3nt: TGCAGTGCTACCGGGATGACCCACAATGAGCAGTTCTTC

j_gene: TRBJ2-3
abundance: few
d_gene: TRBD1
v_gene: TRBV5-1
CDR3aa: CASTRDSSTDTQYF
CDR3nt: TGCGCCAGCACTCGGGACAGTAGCACAGATACGCAGTATTTT

j_gene: TRBJ1-6
abundance: few
d_gene: -
v_gene: TRBV6-5
CDR3aa: CASSYSRHGPNSPLHF
CDR3nt: TGTGCCAGCAGTTACTCCCGGCATGGGCCTAATTCACCCCTCCACTTT

j_gene: TRBJ1-2
abundance: -
d_gene: TRBD1
v_gene: TRBV12-3/TRBV12-4
CDR3aa: CASTGQGGYGYTF
CDR3nt: TGTGCCAGCACGGGACAGGGGGGCTATGGCTACACCTTC

j_gene: TRBJ2-5
abundance: -
d_gene: -
v_gene: TRBV4-2
CDR3aa: CASSQGIETQYF
CDR3nt: TGTGCCAGCAGCCAAGGTATAGAGACCCAGTACTTC

j_gene: TRBJ1-5
abundance: -
d_gene: -
v_gene: TRBV6-5
CDR3aa: CASRPGAAGNQPQHF
CDR3nt: TGTGCCAGCAGACCGGGGGCCGCGGGCAATCAGCCCCAGCATTTT

j_gene: TRBJ2-4
abundance: -
d_gene: -
v_gene: TRBV11-3
CDR3aa: CASSPSSGGNIQYF
CDR3nt: TGTGCCAGCAGCCCTAGCTCAGGGGGGAACATTCAGTACTTC

j_gene: TRBJ2-5
abundance: many
d_gene: TRBD2
v_gene: TRBV7-2
CDR3aa: CASRSLAGGETQYF
CDR3nt: TGTGCCAGCAGGTCCCTGGCGGGGGGGGAGACCCAGTACTTC

j_gene: TRBJ2-3
abundance: many
d_gene: -
v_gene: TRBV7-2
CDR3aa: CASSLGFTDTQYF
CDR3nt: TGTGCCAGCAGCTTGGGCTTCACAGATACGCAGTATTTT

j_gene: TRBJ1-2
abundance: few
d_gene: -
v_gene: TRBV18
CDR3aa: CASSPEAVYGYTF
CDR3nt: TGTGCCAGCTCACCGGAGGCGGTCTATGGCTACACCTTC

j_gene: TRBJ1-6
abundance: -
d_gene: -
v_gene: TRBV5-5
CDR3aa: CASSLGPPVPGVPSPLHF
CDR3nt: TGTGCCAGCAGCTTGGGGCCTCCCGTCCCGGGGGTCCCCTCACCCCTCCACTTT